Only a few counts were recorded for the clone carrying this TCR beta chain. Its antigen is currently unknown. V lost 0 bases to trimming and J lost 2 bases; unmatched junction nucleotides: 8. Germline loops: CDR1 MDHEN, CDR2 SYDVKM. The CDR3 totals 18 residues. The sample is drawn from a study of blood T cells in healthy people across ages. The study, taken as a whole, reports: Higher naive T cell percentage went strongly together with higher TCR beta diversity.

Alongside a J-beta primer mix, a sample-barcoded 5' primer served in a second PCR lasting 7 to 11 cycles. Carrying 12 random nucleotides, a template-switch adaptor labeled each individual cDNA molecule. Using its own MiXCR run on the 5' RACE reads, TCRdb lists one record per CDR3 protein. There are about 700,000 distinct CDR3 sequences in the sample; 32% occur only once, and just over 15% lies in the top ten. The sequence was collected from an elderly woman in good health. Sequencing was done on a sample of blood. The genes are TRBV28 and TRBJ2-2, with 8 bases matching TRBD2. CDR3 region: CASSLWSGLAVNTGELFF. In DNA form, the CDR3 reads TGTGCCAGCAGTTTATGGTCAGGACTAGCAGTTAACACCGGGGAGCTGTTTTTT.